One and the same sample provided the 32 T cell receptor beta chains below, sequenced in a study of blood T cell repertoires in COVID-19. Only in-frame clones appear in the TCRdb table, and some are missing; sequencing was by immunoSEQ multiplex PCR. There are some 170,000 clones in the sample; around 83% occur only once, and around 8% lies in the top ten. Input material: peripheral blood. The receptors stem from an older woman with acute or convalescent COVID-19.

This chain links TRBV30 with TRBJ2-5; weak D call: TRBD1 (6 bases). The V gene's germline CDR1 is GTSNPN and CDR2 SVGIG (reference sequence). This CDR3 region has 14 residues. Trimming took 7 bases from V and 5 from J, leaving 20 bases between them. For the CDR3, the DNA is TGTGCCTACACGGTAGCGCCTAGGGGGGAGACCCAGTACTTC. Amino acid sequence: CAYTVAPRGETQYF.

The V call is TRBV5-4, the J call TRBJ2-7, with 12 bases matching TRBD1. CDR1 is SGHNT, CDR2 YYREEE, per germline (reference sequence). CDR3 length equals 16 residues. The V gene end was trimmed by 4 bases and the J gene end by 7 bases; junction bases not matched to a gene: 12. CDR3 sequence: CASSPGAGQGAGEQYF. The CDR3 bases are TGTGCCAGCAGCCCGGGGGCGGGACAGGGGGCGGGTGAGCAGTACTTC.

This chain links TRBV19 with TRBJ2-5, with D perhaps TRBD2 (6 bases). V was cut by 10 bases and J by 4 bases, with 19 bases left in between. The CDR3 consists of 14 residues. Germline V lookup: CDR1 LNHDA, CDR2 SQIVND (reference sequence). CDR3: CATSPGLRGETQYF. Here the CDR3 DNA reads TGTGCCACCTCCCCGGGACTCAGAGGAGAGACCCAGTACTTC. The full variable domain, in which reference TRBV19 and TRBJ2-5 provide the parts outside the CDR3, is DGGITQSPKYLFRKEGQNVTLSCEQNLNHDAMYWYRQDPGQGLRLIYYSQIVNDFQKGDIAEGYSVSREKKESFPLTVTSAQKNPTAFYLCATSPGLRGETQYFGPGTRLLVL.

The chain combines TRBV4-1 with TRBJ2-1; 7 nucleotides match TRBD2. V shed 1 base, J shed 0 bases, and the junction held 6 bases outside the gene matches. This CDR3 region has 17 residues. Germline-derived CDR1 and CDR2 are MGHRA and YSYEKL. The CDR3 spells CASSQGYGGSSYNEQFF. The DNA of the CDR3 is TGCGCCAGCAGCCAAGGGTATGGCGGGAGCTCCTACAATGAGCAGTTCTTC.

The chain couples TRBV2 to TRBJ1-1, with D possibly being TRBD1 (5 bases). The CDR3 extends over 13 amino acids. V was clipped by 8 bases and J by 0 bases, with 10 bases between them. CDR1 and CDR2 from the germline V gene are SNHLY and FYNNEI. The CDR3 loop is CASSTALNTEAFF. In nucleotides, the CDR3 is TGTGCCAGCTCGACAGCTTTGAACACTGAAGCTTTCTTT.

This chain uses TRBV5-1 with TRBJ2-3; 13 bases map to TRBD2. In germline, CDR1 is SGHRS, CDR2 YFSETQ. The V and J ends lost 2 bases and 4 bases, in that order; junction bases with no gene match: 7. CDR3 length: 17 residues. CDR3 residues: CASSFTSGGARPDTQYF. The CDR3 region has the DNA TGCGCCAGCAGCTTCACTAGCGGGGGGGCACGGCCAGATACGCAGTATTTT.

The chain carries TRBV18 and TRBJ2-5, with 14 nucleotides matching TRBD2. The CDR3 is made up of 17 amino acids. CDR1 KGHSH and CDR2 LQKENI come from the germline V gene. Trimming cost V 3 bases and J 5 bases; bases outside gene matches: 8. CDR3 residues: CASSPLGLAGVSETQYF. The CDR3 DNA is TGTGCCAGCTCACCGCTGGGACTAGCGGGAGTTTCGGAGACCCAGTACTTC.

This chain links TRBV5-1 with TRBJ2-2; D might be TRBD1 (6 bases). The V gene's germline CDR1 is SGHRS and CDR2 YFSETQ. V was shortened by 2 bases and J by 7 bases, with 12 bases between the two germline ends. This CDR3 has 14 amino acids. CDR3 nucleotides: TGCGCCAGCAGCTTAGACAGGACGAACGGGGAGCTGTTTTTT. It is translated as CASSLDRTNGELFF.

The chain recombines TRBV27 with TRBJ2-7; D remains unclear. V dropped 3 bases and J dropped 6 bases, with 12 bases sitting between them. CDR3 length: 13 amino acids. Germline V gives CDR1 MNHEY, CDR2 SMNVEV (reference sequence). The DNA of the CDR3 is TGTGCCAGCAGTTTGGCAGTGTCAGGCGAGCAGTACGTC. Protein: CASSLAVSGEQYV.

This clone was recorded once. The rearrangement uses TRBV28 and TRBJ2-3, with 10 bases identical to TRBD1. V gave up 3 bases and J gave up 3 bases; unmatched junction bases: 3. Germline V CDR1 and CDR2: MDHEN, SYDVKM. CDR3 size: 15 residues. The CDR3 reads CASSFSGQGTDTQYF. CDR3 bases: TGTGCCAGCAGTTTTTCGGGACAGGGGACAGATACGCAGTATTTT.

The CDR3 coding sequence is TGTGCCAGCAGCGTAGTGGCTAGCGGACCCACAGATACGCAGTATTTT. Translation gives CASSVVASGPTDTQYF. V usage is TRBV9 and J usage is TRBJ2-3; 7 bases fit TRBD2. This CDR3 has 16 residues. The V gene end was trimmed by 0 bases and the J gene end by 2 bases; junction bases not matched to a gene: 6. Germline V CDR1 and CDR2: SGDLS, YYNGEE.

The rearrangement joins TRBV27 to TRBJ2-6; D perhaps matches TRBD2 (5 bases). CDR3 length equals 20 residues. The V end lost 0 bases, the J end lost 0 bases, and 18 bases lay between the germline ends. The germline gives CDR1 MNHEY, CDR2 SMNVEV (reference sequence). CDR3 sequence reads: CASSLSGRGLSPSGANVLTF. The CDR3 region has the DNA TGTGCCAGCAGTTTATCGGGCCGCGGGTTGTCCCCCTCTGGGGCCAACGTCCTGACTTTC. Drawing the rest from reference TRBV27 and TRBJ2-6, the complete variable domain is EAQVTQNPRYLITVTGKKLTVTCSQNMNHEYMSWYRQDPGLGLRQIYYSMNVEVTDKGDVPEGYKVSRKEKRNFPLILESPSPNQTSLYFCASSLSGRGLSPSGANVLTFGAGSRLTVL.

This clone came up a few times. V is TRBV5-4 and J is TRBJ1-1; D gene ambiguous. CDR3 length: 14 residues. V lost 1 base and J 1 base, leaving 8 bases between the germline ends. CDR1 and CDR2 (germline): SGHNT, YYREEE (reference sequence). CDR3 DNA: TGTGCCAGCAGCTTGACGAGTCCGAACACTGAAGCTTTCTTT. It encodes CASSLTSPNTEAFF.

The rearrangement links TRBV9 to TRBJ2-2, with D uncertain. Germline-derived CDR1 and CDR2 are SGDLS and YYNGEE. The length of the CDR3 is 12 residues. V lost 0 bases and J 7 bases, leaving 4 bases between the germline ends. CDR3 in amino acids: CASSVVYGELFF. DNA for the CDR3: TGTGCCAGCAGCGTAGTTTACGGGGAGCTGTTTTTT.

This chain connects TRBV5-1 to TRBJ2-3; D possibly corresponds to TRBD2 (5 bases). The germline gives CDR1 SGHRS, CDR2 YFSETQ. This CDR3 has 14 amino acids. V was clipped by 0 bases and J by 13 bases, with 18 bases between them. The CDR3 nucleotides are TGCGCCAGCAGCTTGGCTACGGAGGACTCCACTGAGTATTTT. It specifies CASSLATEDSTEYF.

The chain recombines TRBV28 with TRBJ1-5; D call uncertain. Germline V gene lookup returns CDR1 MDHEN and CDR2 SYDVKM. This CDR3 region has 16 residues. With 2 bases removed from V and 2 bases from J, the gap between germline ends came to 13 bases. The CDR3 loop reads CASSLMRITRNQPQHF. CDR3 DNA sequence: TGTGCCAGCAGTTTAATGAGGATCACACGCAATCAGCCCCAGCATTTT.

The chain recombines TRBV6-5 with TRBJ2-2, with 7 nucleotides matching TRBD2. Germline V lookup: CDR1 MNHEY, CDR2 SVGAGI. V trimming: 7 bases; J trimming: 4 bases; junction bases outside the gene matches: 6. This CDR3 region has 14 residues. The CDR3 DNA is TGTGCCAGCACCCTAGCGGCAACCACCGGGGAGCTGTTTTTT. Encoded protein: CASTLAATTGELFF.

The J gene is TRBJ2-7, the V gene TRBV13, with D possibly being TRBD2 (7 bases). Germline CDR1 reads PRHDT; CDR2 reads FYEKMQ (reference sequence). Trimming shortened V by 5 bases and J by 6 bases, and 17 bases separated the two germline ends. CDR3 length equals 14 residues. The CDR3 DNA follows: TGTGCCAGCAGCAGCGGGACAAGCGCCCTCGAGCAGTACGTC. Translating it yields CASSSGTSALEQYV.

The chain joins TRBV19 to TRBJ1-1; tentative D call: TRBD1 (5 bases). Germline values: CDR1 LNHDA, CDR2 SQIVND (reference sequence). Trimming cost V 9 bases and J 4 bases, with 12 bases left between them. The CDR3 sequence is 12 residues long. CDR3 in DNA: TGTGCCAGCAGCAGGGTTCGCACTGAAGCTTTCTTT. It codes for CASSRVRTEAFF. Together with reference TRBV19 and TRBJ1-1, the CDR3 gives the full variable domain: DGGITQSPKYLFRKEGQNVTLSCEQNLNHDAMYWYRQDPGQGLRLIYYSQIVNDFQKGDIAEGYSVSREKKESFPLTVTSAQKNPTAFYLCASSRVRTEAFFGQGTRLTVV.

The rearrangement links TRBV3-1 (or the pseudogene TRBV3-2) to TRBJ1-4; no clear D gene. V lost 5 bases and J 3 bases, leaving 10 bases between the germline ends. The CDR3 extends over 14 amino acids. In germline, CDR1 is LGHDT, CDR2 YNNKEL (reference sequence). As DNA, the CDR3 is TGTGCCAGCAGCTCGAGGGTGGCTAATGAAAAACTGTTTTTT. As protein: CASSSRVANEKLFF.

CDR3 bases: TGTGCCAGCAGCTTACAGGCAGGGGTCCACCTAAGGGGGCCCCAGCATTTT. Encoded protein: CASSLQAGVHLRGPQHF. The rearrangement joins TRBV7-3 to TRBJ1-5, with a weak D call TRBD1 (6 bases). The CDR3 is made up of 17 amino acids. Per the germline V gene, CDR1 is SGHTA and CDR2 is FQGTGA. Trimming left V 2 bases short and J 9 bases short, with 23 bases between.

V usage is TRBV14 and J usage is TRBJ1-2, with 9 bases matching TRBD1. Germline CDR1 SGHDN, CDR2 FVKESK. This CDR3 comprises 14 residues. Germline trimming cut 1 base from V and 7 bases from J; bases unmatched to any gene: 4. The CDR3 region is CASSQGQGEGGYTF. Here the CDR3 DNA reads TGTGCCAGCAGCCAAGGACAGGGGGAAGGTGGCTACACCTTC.

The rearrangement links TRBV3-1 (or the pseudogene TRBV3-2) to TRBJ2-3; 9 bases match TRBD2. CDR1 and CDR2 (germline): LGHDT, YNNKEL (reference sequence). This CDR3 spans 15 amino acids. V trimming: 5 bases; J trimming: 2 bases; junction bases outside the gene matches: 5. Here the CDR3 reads CASSVSGSPTDTQYF. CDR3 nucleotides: TGTGCCAGCAGCGTTAGCGGGAGTCCCACAGATACGCAGTATTTT.

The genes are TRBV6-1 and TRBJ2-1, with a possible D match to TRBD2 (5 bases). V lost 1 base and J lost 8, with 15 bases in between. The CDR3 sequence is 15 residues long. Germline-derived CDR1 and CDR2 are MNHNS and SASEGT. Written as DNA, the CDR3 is TGTGCCAGCAGTGAAGTACCGGGCCGGGGAGATGAGCAGTTCTTC. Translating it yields CASSEVPGRGDEQFF.

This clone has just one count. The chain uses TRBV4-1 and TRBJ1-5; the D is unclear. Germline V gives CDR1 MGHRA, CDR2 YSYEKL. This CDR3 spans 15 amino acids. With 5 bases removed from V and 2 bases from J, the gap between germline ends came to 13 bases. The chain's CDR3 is CASSDPGSGNQPQHF. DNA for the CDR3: TGCGCCAGCAGCGACCCGGGTTCGGGCAATCAGCCCCAGCATTTT.

The DNA of the CDR3 is TGCAGCGCTTGGAGTGGGACAGGGGGAGAGCAGTTCTTC. Its protein product is CSAWSGTGGEQFF. The J gene is TRBJ2-1, the V gene TRBV29-1, with 11 bases aligning to TRBD1. Germline CDR1 and CDR2: SQVTM and ANQGSEA. CDR3 length equals 13 residues. Trimming took 7 bases from V and 10 from J; bases not matched to a gene: 9.

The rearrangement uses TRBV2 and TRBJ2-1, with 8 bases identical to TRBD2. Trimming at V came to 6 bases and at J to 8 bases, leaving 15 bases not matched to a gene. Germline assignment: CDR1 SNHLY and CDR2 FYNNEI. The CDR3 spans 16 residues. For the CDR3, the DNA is TGTGCCAGCAGGAAAAGGGGGGATGGACTAGCCCATGAGCAGTTCTTC. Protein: CASRKRGDGLAHEQFF. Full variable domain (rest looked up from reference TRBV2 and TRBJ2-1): EPEVTQTPSHQVTQMGQEVILRCVPISNHLYFYWYRQILGQKVEFLVSFYNNEISEKSEIFDDQFSVERPDGSNFTLKIRSTKLEDSAMYFCASRKRGDGLAHEQFFGPGTRLTVL.

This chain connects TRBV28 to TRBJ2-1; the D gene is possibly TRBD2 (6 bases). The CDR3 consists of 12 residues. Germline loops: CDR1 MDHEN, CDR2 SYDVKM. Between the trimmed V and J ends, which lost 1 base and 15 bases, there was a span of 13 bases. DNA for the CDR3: TGTGCCAGCAGTTTATCTGTCGGGAGTGTGTTCTTC. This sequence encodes CASSLSVGSVFF.

CDR3 amino acids: CASRGEAATNEKLFF. DNA for the CDR3: TGTGCCAGCAGGGGGGAGGCAGCAACTAATGAAAAACTGTTTTTT. This chain links TRBV2 with TRBJ1-4; D possibly corresponds to TRBD1 (5 bases). CDR3 length: 15 amino acids. V was trimmed by 6 bases and J by 0 bases, leaving 11 bases between them. Germline V lookup: CDR1 SNHLY, CDR2 FYNNEI.

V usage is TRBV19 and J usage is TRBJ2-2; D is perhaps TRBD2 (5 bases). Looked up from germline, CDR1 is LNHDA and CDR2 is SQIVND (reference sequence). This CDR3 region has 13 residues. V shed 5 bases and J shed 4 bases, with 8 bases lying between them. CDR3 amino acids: CASSLAGTGELFF. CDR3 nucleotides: TGTGCCAGTAGTCTAGCAGGCACCGGGGAGCTGTTTTTT.

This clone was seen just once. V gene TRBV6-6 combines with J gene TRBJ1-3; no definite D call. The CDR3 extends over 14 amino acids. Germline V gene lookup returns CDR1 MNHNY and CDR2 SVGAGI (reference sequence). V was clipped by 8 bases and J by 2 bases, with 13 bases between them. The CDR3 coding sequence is TGTGCCAGCCTACAGAGCCTTACTGGAAACACCATATATTTT. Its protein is CASLQSLTGNTIYF.

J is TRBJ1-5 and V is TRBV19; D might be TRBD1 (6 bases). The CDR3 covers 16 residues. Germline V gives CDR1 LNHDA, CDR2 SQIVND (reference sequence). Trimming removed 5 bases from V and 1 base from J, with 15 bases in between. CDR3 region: CASSLRRQGSNQPQHF. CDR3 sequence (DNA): TGTGCCAGTAGTCTCCGGCGTCAGGGGAGCAATCAGCCCCAGCATTTT.